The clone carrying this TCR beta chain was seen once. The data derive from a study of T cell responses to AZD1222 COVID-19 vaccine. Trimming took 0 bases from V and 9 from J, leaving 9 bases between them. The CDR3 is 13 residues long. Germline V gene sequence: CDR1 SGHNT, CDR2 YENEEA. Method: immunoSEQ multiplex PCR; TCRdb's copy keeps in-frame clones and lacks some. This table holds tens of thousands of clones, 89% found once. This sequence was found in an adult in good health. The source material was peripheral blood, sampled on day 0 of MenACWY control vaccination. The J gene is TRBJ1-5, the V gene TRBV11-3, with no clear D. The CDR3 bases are TGTGCCAGCAGCTTAGATGGGTCTGGGCCCCAGCATTTT. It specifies CASSLDGSGPQHF.